Below, 15 T cell receptor beta chains from the same sample are listed, as sequenced in a study of breast tumors, draining lymph nodes, adjacent tissues. TCRdb reprocessed the multiplex PCR reads via MiXCR and lists one record per CDR3 protein. The sample has around 230,000 distinct CDR3 sequences, under 40% seen once. Axillary draining lymph nodes of breast cancer patients supplied the node samples. The specimen was axillary lymph node tissue. The receptors here all came from a female donor with breast cancer. Some clones in this sample may be carry-over from other donors' samples.

The table lists this clonotype with many counts. The gene calls are TRBV2 and TRBJ1-3; D is possibly TRBD1 (5 bases). This CDR3 contains 16 residues. Per germline, CDR1 SNHLY and CDR2 FYNNEI. Trimming cost V 6 bases and J 0 bases, with 15 bases left between them. CDR3 protein: CASSSDRRISGNTIYF. In DNA, the CDR3 is TGTGCCAGCAGCTCTGACAGACGAATCTCTGGAAACACCATATATTTT.

J is TRBJ2-1 and V is TRBV10-3; no definite D call. The V end lost 6 bases, the J end lost 3 bases, and 9 bases lay between the germline ends. This CDR3 comprises 13 residues. Germline assignment: CDR1 ENHRY and CDR2 SYGVKD. CDR3 nucleotides: TGTGCCATCAGGGGCCAGGTCTACAATGAGCAGTTCTTC. Its translation: CAIRGQVYNEQFF.

This clonotype was counted many times. CDR3 in DNA: TGTGCCACCAGCAGAGGGGGGGGGGGACAAGAGACCCAGTACTTC. Translation: CATSRGGGGQETQYF. The chain recombines TRBV15 with TRBJ2-5; 7 positions match TRBD2. The CDR3 spans 15 residues. Germline-derived CDR1 and CDR2 are LNHNV and YYDKDF (reference sequence). The ends lost 1 base at V and 2 bases at J; junction bases unmatched: 4.

This chain connects TRBV5-6 to TRBJ2-5; D may correspond to TRBD1 or TRBD2 (5 bases each). V was shortened by 1 base and J by 4 bases, with 17 bases between the two germline ends. The CDR3 length is 16 residues. CDR1 is SGHDT and CDR2 is YYEEEE in the germline V gene. The DNA for the CDR3 is TGTGCCAGCAGCTTGATCAACTCCCCGGGGCGAGAGACCCAGTACTTC. It codes for CASSLINSPGRETQYF.

CDR3 residues: CASSLGQGAEEQFF. The CDR3 nucleotides read TGTGCCAGCAGCCTCGGACAGGGGGCTGAGGAGCAGTTCTTC. The rearrangement links TRBV2 to TRBJ2-1, with 11 bases fitting TRBD1. The CDR3 has 14 residues. The V and J ends lost 6 bases and 10 bases, in that order; junction bases with no gene match: 8. Germline V gives CDR1 SNHLY, CDR2 FYNNEI.

In this sample, this clonotype turned up many times. The rearrangement joins TRBV30 to TRBJ1-6, with D uncertain. The CDR3 totals 16 residues. Germline V gives CDR1 GTSNPN, CDR2 SVGIG (reference sequence). Trimming stripped 2 bases from V and 1 base from J, with 12 bases between. This CDR3 is CAWSRLGRSYNSPLHF. The CDR3 DNA reads as TGTGCCTGGAGTAGGTTGGGTCGGTCCTATAATTCACCCCTCCACTTT.

This clonotype was found many times. CDR3 amino acids: CASSQSRAATDTQYF. In DNA form, the CDR3 reads TGTGCCAGCAGCCAATCGCGGGCAGCCACAGATACGCAGTATTTT. This chain connects TRBV14 to TRBJ2-3, with D perhaps matching TRBD2 (5 bases). This CDR3 is built from 15 residues. V gave up 2 bases and J gave up 2 bases, with 11 bases separating them. The germline V gene has CDR1 SGHDN and CDR2 FVKESK. The whole variable domain, remainder taken from reference TRBV14 and TRBJ2-3, is EAGVTQFPSHSVIEKGQTVTLRCDPISGHDNLYWYRRVMGKEIKFLLHFVKESKQDESGMPNNRFLAERTGGTYSTLKVQPAELEDSGVYFCASSQSRAATDTQYFGPGTRLTVL.

This chain links TRBV7-2 with TRBJ2-7; 8 nucleotides line up with TRBD2. The CDR3 length is 16 residues. Germline values: CDR1 SGHTA, CDR2 FQGNSA. V shed 5 bases and J 3 bases; nucleotides not matched to a gene: 12. CDR3 nucleotides: TGTGCCAGCAGCCGATACAGAGCGGGGGCCTTCTACGAGCAGTACTTC. It codes for CASSRYRAGAFYEQYF.

The table lists this clonotype with a count of one. V and J are TRBV2 and TRBJ2-1, with 10 bases that match TRBD2. V shed 5 bases and J 5 bases; nucleotides not matched to a gene: 6. The germline gives CDR1 SNHLY, CDR2 FYNNEI. The CDR3 covers 15 residues. The CDR3 sequence: CASSLKLAGHNEQFF. The CDR3 region has the DNA TGTGCCAGCAGTTTAAAACTAGCGGGACACAATGAGCAGTTCTTC.

The chain couples TRBV20-1 to TRBJ2-5, with 15 bases that match TRBD2. This CDR3 is built from 16 residues. V shed 6 bases and J 5 bases; nucleotides not matched to a gene: 10. Germline CDR1 is DFQATT and CDR2 is SNEGSKA (reference sequence). The CDR3 protein is CSAPGLAGGGGETQYF. As DNA, the CDR3 is TGCAGTGCGCCGGGACTAGCGGGAGGTGGCGGGGAGACCCAGTACTTC.

The chain has TRBV5-1 and TRBJ2-1; 11 bases map to TRBD2. Germline CDR1 reads SGHRS; CDR2 reads YFSETQ. J lost 6 bases, V lost 4 bases, and 6 bases had no gene match. There are 15 residues in the CDR3. The CDR3 bases are TGCGCCAGCAGCGTAGGGACTAGCGGAAGCAATGAGCAGTTCTTC. Translating gives CASSVGTSGSNEQFF.

CDR3: CSLVQVSTDTQYF. CDR3 DNA: TGCAGCTTAGTTCAGGTTAGCACAGATACGCAGTATTTT. This rearrangement joins TRBV29-1 to TRBJ2-3; no clear D. V was cut by 8 bases and J by 0 bases, with 12 bases left in between. The CDR3 is 13 amino acids. From germline, CDR1 is SQVTM and CDR2 ANQGSEA.

Ten or more counts support this clonotype. The J gene is TRBJ1-5, the V gene TRBV3-1; tentative D call: TRBD1 (5 bases). V was pared by 3 bases and J by 4 bases, with 7 bases between. Germline CDR1 and CDR2: LGHDT and YNNKEL (reference sequence). The CDR3 has 13 residues. The CDR3 DNA reads as TGTGCCAGCAGCCAGGGGCGGAATCAGCCCCAGCATTTT. Amino acids: CASSQGRNQPQHF.

This clonotype was counted only a few times. The chain joins TRBV19 to TRBJ2-5; the D is unclear. The CDR3 totals 15 residues. Looked up from germline, CDR1 is LNHDA and CDR2 is SQIVND (reference sequence). V lost 6 bases and J lost 2, with 16 bases in between. CDR3 sequence reads: CASSRADNPQETQYF. DNA of the CDR3: TGTGCCAGTAGCCGCGCTGACAATCCGCAAGAGACCCAGTACTTC.

This clonotype has more than one count but fewer than ten. CDR3: CASSPGTSQETQYF. The CDR3 DNA sequence: TGTGCCAGCAGCCCGGGGACCTCCCAAGAGACCCAGTACTTC. The chain recombines TRBV3-1 with TRBJ2-5; tentatively, D is TRBD1 or TRBD2 (5 bases each). V shed 4 bases and J shed 1 base, with 10 bases lying between them. The CDR3 is made up of 14 amino acids. Germline V gene sequence: CDR1 LGHDT, CDR2 YNNKEL (reference sequence).